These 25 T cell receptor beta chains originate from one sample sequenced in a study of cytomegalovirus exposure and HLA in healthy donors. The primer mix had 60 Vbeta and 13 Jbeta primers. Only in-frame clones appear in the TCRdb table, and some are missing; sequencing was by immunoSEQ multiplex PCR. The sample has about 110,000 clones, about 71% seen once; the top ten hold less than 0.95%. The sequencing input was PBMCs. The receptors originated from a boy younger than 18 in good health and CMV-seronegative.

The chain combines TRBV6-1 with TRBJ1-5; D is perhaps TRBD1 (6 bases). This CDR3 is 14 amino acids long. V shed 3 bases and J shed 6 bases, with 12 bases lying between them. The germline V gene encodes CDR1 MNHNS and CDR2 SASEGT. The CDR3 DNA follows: TGTGCCAGCAGTGAGGAGACAGGCCGTCAGCCCCAGCATTTT. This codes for CASSEETGRQPQHF.

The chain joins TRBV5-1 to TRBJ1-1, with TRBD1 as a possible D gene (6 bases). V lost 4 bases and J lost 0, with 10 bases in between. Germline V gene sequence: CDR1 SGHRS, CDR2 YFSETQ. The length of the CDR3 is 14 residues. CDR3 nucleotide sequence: TGCGCCAGCAGCACTCAGGGGATGAACACTGAAGCTTTCTTT. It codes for CASSTQGMNTEAFF.

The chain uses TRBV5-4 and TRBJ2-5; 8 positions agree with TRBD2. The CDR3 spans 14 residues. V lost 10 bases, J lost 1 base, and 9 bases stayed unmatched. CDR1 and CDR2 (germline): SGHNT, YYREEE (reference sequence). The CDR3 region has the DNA TGTGCCCTCGGGGCGGGGGGTGTCCAAGAGACCCAGTACTTC. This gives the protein CALGAGGVQETQYF.

The DNA of the CDR3 is TGTGCCAGCATCCTGACAGGAGCCAACTATGGCTACACCTTC. It translates to CASILTGANYGYTF. This chain joins TRBV6-1 and TRBJ1-2; D perhaps matches TRBD1 (6 bases). Germline V gives CDR1 MNHNS, CDR2 SASEGT. Trimming left V 7 bases short and J 2 bases short, with 14 bases between. This CDR3 has 14 amino acids.

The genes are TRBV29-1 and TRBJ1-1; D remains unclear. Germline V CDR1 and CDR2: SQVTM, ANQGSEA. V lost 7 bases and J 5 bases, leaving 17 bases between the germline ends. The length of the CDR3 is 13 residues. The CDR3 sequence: CSALRGGGTEAFF. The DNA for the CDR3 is TGCAGCGCTTTGAGAGGAGGAGGGACTGAAGCTTTCTTT. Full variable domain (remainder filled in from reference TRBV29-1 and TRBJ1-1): SAVISQKPSRDICQRGTSLTIQCQVDSQVTMMFWYRQQPGQSLTLIATANQGSEATYESGFVIDKFPISRPNLTFSTLTVSNMSPEDSSIYLCSALRGGGTEAFFGQGTRLTVV.

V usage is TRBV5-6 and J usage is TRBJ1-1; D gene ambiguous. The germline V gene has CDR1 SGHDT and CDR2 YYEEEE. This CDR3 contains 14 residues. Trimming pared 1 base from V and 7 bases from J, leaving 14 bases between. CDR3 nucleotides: TGTGCCAGCAGCTTGCGAGTTCTCGGGGATGAAGCTTTCTTT. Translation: CASSLRVLGDEAFF.

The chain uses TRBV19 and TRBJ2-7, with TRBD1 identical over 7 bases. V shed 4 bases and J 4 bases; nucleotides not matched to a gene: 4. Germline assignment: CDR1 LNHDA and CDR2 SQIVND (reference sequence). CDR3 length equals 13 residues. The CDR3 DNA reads TGTGCCAGTAGTAGCACAGGGGCGTACGAGCAGTACTTC. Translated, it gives CASSSTGAYEQYF.

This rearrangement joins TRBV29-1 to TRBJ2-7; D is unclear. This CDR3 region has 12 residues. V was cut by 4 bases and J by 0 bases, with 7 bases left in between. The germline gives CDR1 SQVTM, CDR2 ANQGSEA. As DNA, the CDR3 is TGCAGCGTTGGTGCCAGCTCCTACGAGCAGTACTTC. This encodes CSVGASSYEQYF.

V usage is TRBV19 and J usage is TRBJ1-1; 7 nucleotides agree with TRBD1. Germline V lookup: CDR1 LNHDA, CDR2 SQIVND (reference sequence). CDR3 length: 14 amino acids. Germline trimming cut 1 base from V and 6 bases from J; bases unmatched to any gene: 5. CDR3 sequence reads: CASSIVGGNSEAFF. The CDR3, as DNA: TGTGCCAGTAGTATAGTAGGGGGCAATTCTGAAGCTTTCTTT.

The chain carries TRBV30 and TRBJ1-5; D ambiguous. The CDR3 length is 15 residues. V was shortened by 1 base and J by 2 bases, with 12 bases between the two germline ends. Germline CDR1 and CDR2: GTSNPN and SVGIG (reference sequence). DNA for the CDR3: TGTGCCTGGAGTGCACCCTCCCGAGGCAATCAGCCCCAGCATTTT. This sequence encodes CAWSAPSRGNQPQHF. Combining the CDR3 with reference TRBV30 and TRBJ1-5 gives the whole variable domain SQTIHQWPATLVQPVGSPLSLECTVEGTSNPNLYWYRQAAGRGLQLLFYSVGIGQISSEVPQNLSASRPQDRQFILSSKKLLLSDSGFYLCAWSAPSRGNQPQHFGDGTRLSIL.

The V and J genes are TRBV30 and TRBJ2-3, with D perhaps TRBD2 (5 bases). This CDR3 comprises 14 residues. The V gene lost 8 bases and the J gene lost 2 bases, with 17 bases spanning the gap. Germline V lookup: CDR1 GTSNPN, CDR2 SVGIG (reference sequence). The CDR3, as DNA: TGTGCCACCCGAGCGGTTATATCCACAGATACGCAGTATTTT. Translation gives CATRAVISTDTQYF.

The CDR3 is CSVEDRGAGGTNYGYTF. DNA for the CDR3: TGCAGCGTTGAAGATCGAGGAGCAGGGGGAACAAACTATGGCTACACCTTC. The chain is built from TRBV29-1 and TRBJ1-2, with 7 nucleotides matching TRBD1. Trimming cost V 0 bases and J 2 bases; bases outside gene matches: 12. CDR1 SQVTM and CDR2 ANQGSEA come from the germline V gene. This CDR3 spans 17 amino acids.

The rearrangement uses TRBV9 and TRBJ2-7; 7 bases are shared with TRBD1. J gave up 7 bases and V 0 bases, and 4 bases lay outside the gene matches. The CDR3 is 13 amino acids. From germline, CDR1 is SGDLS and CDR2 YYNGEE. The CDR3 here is CASSVDRGGEQYF. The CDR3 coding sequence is TGTGCCAGCAGCGTAGACAGGGGTGGAGAGCAGTACTTC.

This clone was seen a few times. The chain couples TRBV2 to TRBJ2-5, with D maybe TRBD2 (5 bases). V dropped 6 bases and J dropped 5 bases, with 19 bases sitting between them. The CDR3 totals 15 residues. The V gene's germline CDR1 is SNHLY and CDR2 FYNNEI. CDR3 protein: CASSNVGSPGETQYF. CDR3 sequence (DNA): TGTGCCAGCAGCAACGTAGGGTCCCCGGGGGAGACCCAGTACTTC.

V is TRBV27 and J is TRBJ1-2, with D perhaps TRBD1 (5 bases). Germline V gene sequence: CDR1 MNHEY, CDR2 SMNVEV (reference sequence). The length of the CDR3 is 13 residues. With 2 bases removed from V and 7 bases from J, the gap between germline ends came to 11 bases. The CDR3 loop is CASSLKGRGGYTF. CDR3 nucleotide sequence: TGTGCCAGCAGTTTAAAGGGGAGGGGTGGCTACACCTTC.

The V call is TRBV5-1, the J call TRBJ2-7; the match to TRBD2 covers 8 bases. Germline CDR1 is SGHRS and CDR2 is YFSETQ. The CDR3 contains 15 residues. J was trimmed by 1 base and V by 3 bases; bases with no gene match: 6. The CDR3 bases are TGCGCCAGCAGCTGGACGGGGGGGGTATCCTACGAGCAGTACTTC. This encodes CASSWTGGVSYEQYF. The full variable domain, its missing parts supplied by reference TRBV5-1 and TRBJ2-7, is KAGVTQTPRYLIKTRGQQVTLSCSPISGHRSVSWYQQTPGQGLQFLFEYFSETQRNKGNFPGRFSGRQFSNSRSEMNVSTLELGDSALYLCASSWTGGVSYEQYFGPGTRLTVT.

This CDR3 is CASSVERWTEAFF. CDR3 in DNA: TGTGCCAGCAGCGTAGAGCGATGGACTGAAGCTTTCTTT. The rearrangement links TRBV9 to TRBJ1-1; D unclear. V was cut by 0 bases and J by 5 bases, with 8 bases left in between. This CDR3 region has 13 residues. CDR1 and CDR2 from the germline V gene are SGDLS and YYNGEE.

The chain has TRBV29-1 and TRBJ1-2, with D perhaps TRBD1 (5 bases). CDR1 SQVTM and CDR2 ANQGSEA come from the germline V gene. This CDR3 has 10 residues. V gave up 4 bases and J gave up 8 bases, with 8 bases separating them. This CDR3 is CSVVRGGYTF. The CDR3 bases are TGCAGCGTTGTAAGGGGCGGCTACACCTTC. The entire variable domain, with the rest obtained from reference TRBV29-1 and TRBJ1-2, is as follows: SAVISQKPSRDICQRGTSLTIQCQVDSQVTMMFWYRQQPGQSLTLIATANQGSEATYESGFVIDKFPISRPNLTFSTLTVSNMSPEDSSIYLCSVVRGGYTFGSGTRLTVV.

CDR3 region: CASSQGLTDRSYEQYF. The CDR3 DNA reads as TGCGCCAGCAGCCAAGGTCTAACAGATAGGTCCTACGAGCAGTACTTC. V gene TRBV4-1 combines with J gene TRBJ2-7; D is uncertain. Trimming removed 1 base from V and 1 base from J, with 14 bases in between. The CDR3 spans 16 residues. The V gene's germline CDR1 is MGHRA and CDR2 YSYEKL.

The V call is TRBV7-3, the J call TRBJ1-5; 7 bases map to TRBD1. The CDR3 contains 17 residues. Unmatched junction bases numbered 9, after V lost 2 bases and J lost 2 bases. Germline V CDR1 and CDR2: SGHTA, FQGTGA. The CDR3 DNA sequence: TGTGCCAGCAGCTTAGGGCTGGGACAGCAAGGCAATCAGCCCCAGCATTTT. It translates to CASSLGLGQQGNQPQHF.

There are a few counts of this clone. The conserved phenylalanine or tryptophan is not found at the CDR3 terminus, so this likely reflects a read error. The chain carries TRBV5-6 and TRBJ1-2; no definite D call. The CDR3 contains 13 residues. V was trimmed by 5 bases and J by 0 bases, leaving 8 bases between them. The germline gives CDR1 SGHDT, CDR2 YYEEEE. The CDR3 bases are TGTGCCAGCAGTCGGGATCCTAACTATGGCTACACCGTC. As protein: CASSRDPNYGYTV.

The CDR3 DNA is TGTGCCAGTAGTAGGGGACAGGGGGCGGTCTACGAGCAGTACTTC. It encodes CASSRGQGAVYEQYF. The chain is built from TRBV19 and TRBJ2-7; 12 nucleotides line up with TRBD1. Looked up from germline, CDR1 is LNHDA and CDR2 is SQIVND (reference sequence). The CDR3 is made up of 15 amino acids. J was trimmed by 3 bases and V by 4 bases; bases with no gene match: 4.

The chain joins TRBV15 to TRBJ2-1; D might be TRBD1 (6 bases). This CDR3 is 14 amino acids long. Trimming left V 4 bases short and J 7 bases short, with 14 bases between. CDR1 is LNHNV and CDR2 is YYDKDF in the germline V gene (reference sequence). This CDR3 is CATSTSDRLNEQFF. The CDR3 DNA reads TGTGCCACCAGCACGTCGGACAGACTAAATGAGCAGTTCTTC.

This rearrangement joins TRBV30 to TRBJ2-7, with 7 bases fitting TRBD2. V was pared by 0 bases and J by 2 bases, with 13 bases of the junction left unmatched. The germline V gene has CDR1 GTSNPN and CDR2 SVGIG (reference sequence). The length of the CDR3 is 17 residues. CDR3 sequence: CAWSVRGWREWAYEQYF. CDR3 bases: TGTGCCTGGAGTGTAAGGGGTTGGCGGGAGTGGGCCTACGAGCAGTACTTC.

CDR3 DNA sequence: TGCGCCAGCAGCTTGTTTCCCGGTCAAGAGACCCAGTACTTC. It translates to CASSLFPGQETQYF. The J gene is TRBJ2-5, the V gene TRBV5-1; the D is unclear. CDR1 and CDR2 (germline): SGHRS, YFSETQ. V was pared by 1 base and J by 2 bases, with 9 bases between. The CDR3 is 14 residues long. Full variable domain (missing parts from reference TRBV5-1 and TRBJ2-5): KAGVTQTPRYLIKTRGQQVTLSCSPISGHRSVSWYQQTPGQGLQFLFEYFSETQRNKGNFPGRFSGRQFSNSRSEMNVSTLELGDSALYLCASSLFPGQETQYFGPGTRLLVL.